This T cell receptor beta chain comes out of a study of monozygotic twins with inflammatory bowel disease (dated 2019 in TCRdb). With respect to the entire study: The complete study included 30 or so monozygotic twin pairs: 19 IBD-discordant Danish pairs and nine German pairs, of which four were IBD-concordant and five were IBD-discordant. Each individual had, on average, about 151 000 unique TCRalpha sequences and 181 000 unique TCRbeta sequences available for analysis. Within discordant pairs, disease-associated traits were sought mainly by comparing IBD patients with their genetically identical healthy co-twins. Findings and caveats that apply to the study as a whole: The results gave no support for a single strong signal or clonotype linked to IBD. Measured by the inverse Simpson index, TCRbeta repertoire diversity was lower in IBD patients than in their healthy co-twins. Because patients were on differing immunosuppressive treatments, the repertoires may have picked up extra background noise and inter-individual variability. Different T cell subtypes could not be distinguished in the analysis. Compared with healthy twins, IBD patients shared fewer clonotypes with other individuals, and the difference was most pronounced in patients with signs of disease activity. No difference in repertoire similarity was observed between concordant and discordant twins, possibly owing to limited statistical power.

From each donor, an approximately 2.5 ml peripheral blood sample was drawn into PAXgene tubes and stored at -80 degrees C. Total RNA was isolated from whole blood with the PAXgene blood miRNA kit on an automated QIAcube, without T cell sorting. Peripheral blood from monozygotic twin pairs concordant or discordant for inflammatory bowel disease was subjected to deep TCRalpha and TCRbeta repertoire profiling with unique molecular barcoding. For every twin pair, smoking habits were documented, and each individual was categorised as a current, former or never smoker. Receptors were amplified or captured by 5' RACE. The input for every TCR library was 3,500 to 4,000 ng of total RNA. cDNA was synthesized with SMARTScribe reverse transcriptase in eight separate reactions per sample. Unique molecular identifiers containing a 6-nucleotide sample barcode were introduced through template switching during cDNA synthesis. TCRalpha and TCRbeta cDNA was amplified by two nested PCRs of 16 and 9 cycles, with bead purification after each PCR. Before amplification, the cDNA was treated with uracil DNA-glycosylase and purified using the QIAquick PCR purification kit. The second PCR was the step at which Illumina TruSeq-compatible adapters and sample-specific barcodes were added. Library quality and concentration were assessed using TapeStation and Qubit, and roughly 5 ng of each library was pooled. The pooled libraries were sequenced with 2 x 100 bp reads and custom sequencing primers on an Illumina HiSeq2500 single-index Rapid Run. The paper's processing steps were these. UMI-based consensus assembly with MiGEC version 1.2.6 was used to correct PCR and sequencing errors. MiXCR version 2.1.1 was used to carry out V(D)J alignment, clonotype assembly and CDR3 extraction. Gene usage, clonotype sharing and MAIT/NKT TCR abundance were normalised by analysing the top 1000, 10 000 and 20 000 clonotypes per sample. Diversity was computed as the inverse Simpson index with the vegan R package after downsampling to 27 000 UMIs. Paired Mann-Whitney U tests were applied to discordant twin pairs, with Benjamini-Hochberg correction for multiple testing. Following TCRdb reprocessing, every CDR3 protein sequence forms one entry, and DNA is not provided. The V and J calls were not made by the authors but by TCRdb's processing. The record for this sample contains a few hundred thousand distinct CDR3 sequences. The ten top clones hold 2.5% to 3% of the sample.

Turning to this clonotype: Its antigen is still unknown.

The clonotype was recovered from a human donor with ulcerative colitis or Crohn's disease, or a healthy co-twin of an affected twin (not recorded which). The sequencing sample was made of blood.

The CDR3 has the sequence CASSPWAGANTEAFF. Recombination connected TRBV5-1 to TRBJ1-1; TCRdb returns TRBD1, unconfirmable since there is no DNA. The CDR3 covers 15 residues, taking in both the cysteine and the phenylalanine. A DNA sequence was not provided. Per the germline V gene, SGHRS is the CDR1 and YFSETQ is the CDR2.